The 22 T cell receptor beta chains reported below all come from one sample, sequenced in a study of blood T cell repertoires in COVID-19. The method was immunoSEQ multiplex PCR; TCRdb's version includes in-frame clones alone and lacks a portion of them. The data show around 130,000 clones, more than 85% seen once. The specimen was peripheral blood. These receptors all stem from a human donor in a cohort sampled during active COVID-19.

The rearrangement uses TRBV7-3 and TRBJ1-1; 8 bases agree with TRBD1. The CDR3 spans 16 residues. Trimming took 2 bases from V and 2 from J; bases not matched to a gene: 7. Germline V CDR1 and CDR2: SGHTA, FQGTGA. The CDR3 protein is CASSLGQGAVNTEAFF. The CDR3 DNA reads as TGTGCCAGCAGCTTAGGGCAGGGGGCGGTTAACACTGAAGCTTTCTTT.

V is TRBV10-1 and J is TRBJ2-2, with 13 bases lining up with TRBD2. V lost 6 bases and J lost 5; bases outside the gene matches: 3. The CDR3 extends over 15 amino acids. Germline CDR1 WNHNN, CDR2 SYGVQD (reference sequence). CDR3 bases: TGCGCCAGCAGCCCGGGACTAGCGGGAACCGGGGAGCTGTTTTTT. This gives the protein CASSPGLAGTGELFF.

The rearrangement joins TRBV7-3 to TRBJ1-2; a possible D gene is TRBD1 (6 bases). V was pared by 1 base and J by 8 bases, with 11 bases between. The germline V gene encodes CDR1 SGHTA and CDR2 FQGTGA. The CDR3 has 13 residues. In nucleotides, the CDR3 is TGTGCCAGCAGCTTAAGAGGGGGTGAAGGCTACACCTTC. Protein product: CASSLRGGEGYTF.

The gene calls are TRBV2 and TRBJ1-1; 7 bases fit TRBD1. CDR3 length: 13 residues. Trimming removed 6 bases from V and 5 bases from J; junction bases left unmatched: 6. The germline V gene encodes CDR1 SNHLY and CDR2 FYNNEI. The CDR3 region is CASSRDRETEAFF. The CDR3 nucleotides are TGTGCCAGCAGCCGAGACAGGGAGACTGAAGCTTTCTTT.

This chain links TRBV28 with TRBJ2-1, with TRBD2 matching over 7 bases. The germline CDR1 and CDR2 sequences are MDHEN and SYDVKM. The CDR3 runs to 14 residues. After removal of 6 bases from V and 5 bases from J, the junction contained 7 bases not matched to a gene. CDR3 sequence reads: CASRWTSGDNEQFF. The CDR3 bases are TGTGCCAGCAGGTGGACTAGTGGGGACAATGAGCAGTTCTTC.

This chain links TRBV7-6 with TRBJ2-7, with D possibly matching TRBD2 (6 bases). The CDR3 is made up of 13 amino acids. The V and J ends lost 4 bases and 4 bases respectively, with 11 bases between them. In germline, CDR1 is SGHVS, CDR2 FNYEAQ. The CDR3 spells CASSSGTRYEQYF. The CDR3 bases are TGTGCCAGCAGCTCCGGGACTCGGTACGAGCAGTACTTC. Full variable domain (missing parts from reference TRBV7-6 and TRBJ2-7): GAGVSQSPRYKVTKRGQDVALRCDPISGHVSLYWYRQALGQGPEFLTYFNYEAQQDKSGLPNDRFSAERPEGSISTLTIQRTEQRDSAMYRCASSSGTRYEQYFGPGTRLTVT.

V usage is TRBV2 and J usage is TRBJ1-1; D is possibly TRBD1 (5 bases). CDR1 and CDR2 (germline): SNHLY, FYNNEI. CDR3 length: 13 residues. Trimming stripped 6 bases from V and 0 bases from J, with 8 bases between. In DNA, the CDR3 is TGTGCCAGCAGGACAGATATGAACACTGAAGCTTTCTTT. Its translation: CASRTDMNTEAFF.

This clone appeared once. A read error may produce the germline difference seen at one junction end. The gene calls are TRBV13 and TRBJ2-7; 15 nucleotides align to TRBD2. CDR1 is PRHDT and CDR2 is FYEKMQ in the germline V gene (reference sequence). There are 17 residues in the CDR3. CDR3 bases: TGTGCCAGCAGCCTAGGACTAGCGGGAGGGCCTATCTACGAGCAGTACTTC. It codes for CASSLGLAGGPIYEQYF.

This clone was counted once. The rearrangement uses TRBV29-1 and TRBJ1-2; 9 bases align to TRBD1. Germline V gene sequence: CDR1 SQVTM, CDR2 ANQGSEA. This CDR3 has 14 amino acids. V dropped 4 bases and J dropped 5; count of bases not matched to a gene: 8. CDR3 bases: TGCAGCGTTGCCCTCCTCGGGACAGGGTATGGCTACACCTTC. This translates into CSVALLGTGYGYTF. Together with reference TRBV29-1 and TRBJ1-2, the CDR3 gives the full variable domain: SAVISQKPSRDICQRGTSLTIQCQVDSQVTMMFWYRQQPGQSLTLIATANQGSEATYESGFVIDKFPISRPNLTFSTLTVSNMSPEDSSIYLCSVALLGTGYGYTFGSGTRLTVV.

This clone has only a few counts. This chain connects TRBV7-2 to TRBJ2-4; TRBD1 agrees at 7 bases. The CDR3 totals 18 residues. With 3 bases clipped from V and 4 bases from J, the junction kept 15 bases outside the gene matches. Germline CDR1 reads SGHTA; CDR2 reads FQGNSA. CDR3 amino acids: CASSFSPGQTTSKNIQYF. For the CDR3, the DNA is TGTGCCAGCAGCTTTTCCCCGGGACAGACAACCTCGAAAAACATTCAGTACTTC.

This clone was seen only once. The chain has TRBV6-5 and TRBJ1-6, with TRBD1 identical over 8 bases. Germline loops: CDR1 MNHEY, CDR2 SVGAGI. The ends lost 10 bases at V and 7 bases at J; junction bases unmatched: 6. CDR3 length: 13 amino acids. In nucleotides, the CDR3 is TGTGCCACTAGACAGGGGTGGAATTCACCCCTCCACTTT. This sequence encodes CATRQGWNSPLHF.

The genes are TRBV4-1 and TRBJ1-2; perhaps TRBD1 as D (6 bases). CDR1 is MGHRA, CDR2 YSYEKL, per germline. This CDR3 contains 13 residues. The ends were cut back, 4 bases at V and 8 bases at J, with 14 bases in the middle. The CDR3 is CASSLAGGAGYTF. In nucleotides, the CDR3 is TGCGCCAGCAGCCTGGCGGGGGGGGCCGGCTACACCTTC.

This clone was observed many times. The chain recombines TRBV5-1 with TRBJ1-6; D is unresolved. Trimming took 0 bases from V and 2 from J, leaving 6 bases between them. The CDR3 spans 15 residues. The germline gives CDR1 SGHRS, CDR2 YFSETQ. This chain's CDR3 is CASSLVGPYNSPLHF. The CDR3 DNA sequence: TGCGCCAGCAGCTTGGTGGGCCCCTATAATTCACCCCTCCACTTT.

V is TRBV5-5 and J is TRBJ1-4, with D maybe TRBD1 (5 bases). The CDR3 length is 15 residues. Germline CDR1 is SGHKS and CDR2 is YYEKEE (reference sequence). The V and J ends lost 4 bases and 3 bases respectively, with 13 bases between them. The CDR3, as DNA: TGTGCCAGCAGCGGATTCAGGGCGTCTAATGAAAAACTGTTTTTT. Translation: CASSGFRASNEKLFF. Full variable domain (outside the CDR3, taken from reference TRBV5-5 and TRBJ1-4): DAGVTQSPTHLIKTRGQQVTLRCSPISGHKSVSWYQQVLGQGPQFIFQYYEKEERGRGNFPDRFSARQFPNYSSELNVNALLLGDSALYLCASSGFRASNEKLFFGSGTQLSVL.

This chain uses TRBV11-2 with TRBJ2-7; TRBD1 is a possible D gene (6 bases). Germline CDR1 SGHAT, CDR2 FQNNGV. The V end lost 1 base, the J end lost 7 bases, and 17 bases lay between the germline ends. The CDR3 is made up of 15 amino acids. The CDR3 region has the DNA TGTGCCAGCAGCTTAGCAGGGGCCAGTTTGGAAGAGCAGTACTTC. Encoded protein: CASSLAGASLEEQYF.

The chain joins TRBV14 to TRBJ1-1; D may be TRBD1 (5 bases). V was trimmed by 2 bases and J by 5 bases, leaving 12 bases between them. This CDR3 comprises 14 residues. CDR1 SGHDN and CDR2 FVKESK come from the germline V gene. The CDR3, as DNA: TGTGCCAGCAGCCAACTCGCAGGGATTACTGAAGCTTTCTTT. Encoded protein: CASSQLAGITEAFF.

The V and J genes are TRBV7-9 and TRBJ2-1; D gene ambiguous. The V gene lost 6 bases and the J gene lost 0 bases, with 15 bases spanning the gap. Germline assignment: CDR1 SEHNR and CDR2 FQNEAQ (reference sequence). This CDR3 is built from 16 residues. The CDR3: CASSTLRRGSYNEQFF. CDR3 DNA sequence: TGTGCCAGCAGTACTCTCCGGCGCGGCTCCTACAATGAGCAGTTCTTC.

The rearrangement uses TRBV5-1 and TRBJ2-5; TRBD1 aligns across 8 bases. This CDR3 contains 14 residues. Germline V gives CDR1 SGHRS, CDR2 YFSETQ. Trimming removed 0 bases from V and 4 bases from J; junction bases left unmatched: 2. In DNA form, the CDR3 reads TGCGCCAGCAGCTTGGGAACAGGGGGAGAGACCCAGTACTTC. It yields the protein CASSLGTGGETQYF.

This rearrangement joins TRBV12-3 or TRBV12-4 to TRBJ1-5, with no clear D. This CDR3 is built from 13 residues. The V end was cut by 4 bases, the J end by 4 bases, with 8 bases between. Here the CDR3 reads CASSSRGNQPQHF. The CDR3, as DNA: TGTGCCAGCAGTTCCCGAGGGAATCAGCCCCAGCATTTT.

The chain combines TRBV7-9 with TRBJ2-5, with 9 bases aligning to TRBD2. Germline values: CDR1 SEHNR, CDR2 FQNEAQ (reference sequence). The CDR3 covers 17 residues. V trimming: 2 bases; J trimming: 8 bases; junction bases outside the gene matches: 15. CDR3 bases: TGTGCCAGCAGCTTACAATTGACTAGCGGTCTCTCGGCTACCCAGTACTTC. Translated, it gives CASSLQLTSGLSATQYF.

The chain has TRBV5-4 and TRBJ2-7; 11 positions agree with TRBD2. Germline CDR1 reads SGHNT; CDR2 reads YYREEE (reference sequence). The V segment lost 4 bases and the J segment 3 bases; nucleotides outside the gene matches: 12. The CDR3 runs 17 residues. Here the CDR3 DNA reads TGTGCCAGCAGCCGGGGGGGACTAGCGGATCGGGGCTACGAGCAGTACTTC. As protein: CASSRGGLADRGYEQYF.

The V gene is TRBV11-2, the J gene TRBJ2-7; 8 bases are a match to TRBD1. Germline CDR1 is SGHAT and CDR2 is FQNNGV. The CDR3 has 15 amino acids. J gave up 2 bases and V 5 bases, and 8 bases lay outside the gene matches. Here the CDR3 reads CASSQVWDRPYEQYF. DNA for the CDR3: TGTGCCAGCAGCCAGGTGTGGGACAGGCCCTACGAGCAGTACTTC.